This TCR beta chain was identified during a study of T cells after yellow fever vaccination. TCRdb re-called the 5' RACE reads with MiXCR, one entry per CDR3 protein. The table shows 120,000 to 150,000 distinct CDR3 sequences, with 7% to 9% occurring only once. This clonotype was observed at least ten times. Germline assignment: CDR1 SGHRS and CDR2 YFSETQ. The length of the CDR3 is 18 residues. Losses at the gene ends were 5 bases for V and 5 bases for J; bases not matched to a gene: 13. Sequenced here: CD4+ T cells sorted from PBMCs, sampled 5 days after the yellow fever booster vaccination. The chain is built from TRBV5-1 and TRBJ2-7; 16 bases map to TRBD2. The source of this sequence is a man aged 25 to 45 who received the YFV17D yellow fever vaccine. The CDR3 here is CASSQEPGLAGGPHEQYF. CDR3 bases: TGCGCCAGCAGTCAGGAACCGGGACTAGCGGGAGGGCCGCACGAGCAGTACTTC.